This entry lists 26 T cell receptor beta chains sequenced from one sample in a study of T cell responses to AZD1222 COVID-19 vaccine. Produced via immunoSEQ multiplex PCR; TCRdb's table is partial and in-frame only. The sample contains tens of thousands of clones, more than 75% of which appear only once. Sequences were derived from peripheral blood, sampled on day 0 of AZD1222 vaccination. The source of these receptors is an adult in good health.

To note about this clone: Mismatch with germline at one junction end may stem from a read error. The chain combines TRBV14 with TRBJ2-1; possible D gene TRBD2, 6 bases. The CDR3 totals 15 residues. From germline, CDR1 is SGHDN and CDR2 FVKESK. Here the CDR3 DNA reads TGTGCCAGCAGCGAAGGGACTTCCCAATACAGTGAGCAGTTCTTC. It is translated as CASSEGTSQYSEQFF.

This chain uses TRBV3-1 (or the pseudogene TRBV3-2) with TRBJ2-3; either TRBD1 or TRBD2 may fit D (5 bases each). Trimming removed 1 base from V and 2 bases from J, with 10 bases in between. Germline values: CDR1 LGHDT, CDR2 YNNKEL (reference sequence). This CDR3 contains 15 residues. CDR3 loop: CASSQGWGNTDTQYF. The CDR3 coding sequence is TGTGCCAGCAGCCAAGGGTGGGGGAACACAGATACGCAGTATTTT.

The chain joins TRBV6-4 to TRBJ2-3, with 7 bases that match TRBD1. Unmatched junction bases numbered 6, after V lost 6 bases and J lost 0 bases. Germline CDR1 MRHNA, CDR2 SNTAGT. The CDR3 sequence is 15 residues long. The CDR3 DNA is TGTGCCAGCAGCGGGACAGAAACTAGCACAGATACGCAGTATTTT. It encodes CASSGTETSTDTQYF.

This chain joins TRBV2 and TRBJ2-2, with D perhaps assigned TRBD1 or TRBD2 (5 bases each). This CDR3 comprises 15 residues. Trimming shortened V by 3 bases and J by 6 bases, and 14 bases separated the two germline ends. Germline assignment: CDR1 SNHLY and CDR2 FYNNEI. The CDR3 DNA reads TGTGCCAGCAGTGAGGGGGACGTCGCCCCCGGGGAGCTGTTTTTT. It codes for CASSEGDVAPGELFF.

The chain uses TRBV18 and TRBJ1-1; the D gene is possibly TRBD1 (6 bases). CDR3 size: 12 residues. From germline, CDR1 is KGHSH and CDR2 LQKENI. V lost 5 bases and J 11 bases, leaving 15 bases between the germline ends. CDR3 sequence: CASSGEDSRAFF. The CDR3 coding sequence is TGTGCCAGCTCAGGAGAGGACAGTAGGGCTTTCTTT.

The V and J genes are TRBV9 and TRBJ2-2, with 12 bases fitting TRBD2. Per the germline V gene, CDR1 is SGDLS and CDR2 is YYNGEE. The CDR3 has 17 residues. The V segment lost 4 bases and the J segment 4 bases; nucleotides outside the gene matches: 8. CDR3 sequence reads: CASSSRLAGDPTGELFF. As DNA, the CDR3 is TGTGCCAGCAGCTCCAGACTAGCGGGGGACCCCACCGGGGAGCTGTTTTTT. The full variable domain, its missing parts supplied by reference TRBV9 and TRBJ2-2, is DSGVTQTPKHLITATGQRVTLRCSPRSGDLSVYWYQQSLDQGLQFLIQYYNGEERAKGNILERFSAQQFPDLHSELNLSSLELGDSALYFCASSSRLAGDPTGELFFGEGSRLTVL.

V is TRBV1 and J is TRBJ2-5; no check of the table's D call, TRBD2, against the DNA was made. TRBV1 is an annotated pseudogene. The CDR3 extends over 12 amino acids. CDR3 nucleotides: TGCACCAGCAGCCCGCTACGGGAGACCCAGTACTTC. Encoded protein: CTSSPLRETQYF.

The chain recombines TRBV6-2 or TRBV6-3 with TRBJ2-7; maybe TRBD1 (6 bases). In germline, CDR1 is MNHEY, CDR2 SVGEGT. Trimming removed 2 bases at V and 6 bases at J, with 17 bases between. The CDR3 runs to 15 residues. The CDR3 loop reads CASSYLGPPRGEQYF. In nucleotides, the CDR3 is TGTGCCAGCAGTTACCTCGGGCCGCCCAGGGGCGAGCAGTACTTC.

In this sample, this clone turned up once. This chain uses TRBV11-2 with TRBJ1-4; 10 bases align to TRBD1. With V trimmed by 3 bases and J by 8 bases, 3 bases remained unmatched. The CDR3 runs to 14 residues. CDR1 is SGHAT and CDR2 is FQNNGV in the germline V gene. The chain's CDR3 is CASSFGQGGEKLFF. Written as DNA, the CDR3 is TGTGCCAGCAGCTTCGGACAGGGGGGCGAAAAACTGTTTTTT.

The chain employs TRBV14 and TRBJ2-1, with D unclear. CDR1 and CDR2 (germline): SGHDN, FVKESK. This CDR3 region has 14 residues. The V end was cut by 1 base, the J end by 1 base, with 5 bases between. CDR3 bases: TGTGCCAGCAGCCAAGTGGGGTCCTACAATGAGCAGTTCTTC. Protein: CASSQVGSYNEQFF. The entire variable domain, with the rest obtained from reference TRBV14 and TRBJ2-1, is as follows: EAGVTQFPSHSVIEKGQTVTLRCDPISGHDNLYWYRRVMGKEIKFLLHFVKESKQDESGMPNNRFLAERTGGTYSTLKVQPAELEDSGVYFCASSQVGSYNEQFFGPGTRLTVL.

This chain links TRBV11-2 with TRBJ2-2; no clear D. The length of the CDR3 is 15 residues. The germline gives CDR1 SGHAT, CDR2 FQNNGV. The V end was cut by 2 bases, the J end by 4 bases, with 11 bases between. For the CDR3, the DNA is TGTGCCAGCAGCTTACGAGGCACTGGCACCGGGGAGCTGTTTTTT. This sequence encodes CASSLRGTGTGELFF.

The gene calls are TRBV3-1 (or the pseudogene TRBV3-2) and TRBJ2-1, with 8 positions matching TRBD1. With 5 bases clipped from V and 12 bases from J, the junction kept 6 bases outside the gene matches. The CDR3 covers 12 residues. Looked up from germline, CDR1 is LGHDT and CDR2 is YNNKEL (reference sequence). The DNA for the CDR3 is TGTGCCAGCAGCTCACAGGGGACAGGGCAGTTCTTC. It translates to CASSSQGTGQFF.

For the CDR3, the DNA is TGTGCCAGCAGAACCAGGGAATGGGGGGCGTCCTACGAGCAGTACTTC. This gives the protein CASRTREWGASYEQYF. The rearrangement joins TRBV28 to TRBJ2-7; TRBD1 or TRBD2 may be the D gene (6 bases each). This CDR3 is 16 amino acids long. CDR1 and CDR2 (germline): MDHEN, SYDVKM. Trimming removed 6 bases at V and 1 base at J, with 19 bases between.

This chain links TRBV30 with TRBJ2-4, with D tentatively TRBD2 (5 bases). Per germline, CDR1 GTSNPN and CDR2 SVGIG (reference sequence). Trimming took off 6 bases at V and 6 bases at J, with 18 bases between the two ends. CDR3 length: 14 residues. DNA for the CDR3: TGTGCCTGCAAAAGGACTGGGCCGAGAAACATTCAGTACTTC. It translates to CACKRTGPRNIQYF.

V gene TRBV4-1 combines with J gene TRBJ1-2; D not resolved. The CDR3 is made up of 14 amino acids. Germline V gene lookup returns CDR1 MGHRA and CDR2 YSYEKL. The germline V and J ends were trimmed by 6 bases and 2 bases, with 13 bases remaining between them. In DNA, the CDR3 is TGCGCCAGCAGTCCTACGGGATTCAACTATGGCTACACCTTC. Translating gives CASSPTGFNYGYTF.

The V call is TRBV24-1, the J call TRBJ1-1; weak D call: TRBD1 (5 bases). Germline V lookup: CDR1 KGHDR, CDR2 SFDVKD. The CDR3 is made up of 14 amino acids. The V and J ends lost 3 bases and 2 bases respectively, with 9 bases between them. The CDR3, as DNA: TGTGCCACCAGTGATGGGGGATTCAACACTGAAGCTTTCTTT. Encoded protein: CATSDGGFNTEAFF.

The chain uses TRBV5-5 and TRBJ2-7, with D unclear. Trimming stripped 1 base from V and 3 bases from J, with 14 bases between. The germline V gene encodes CDR1 SGHKS and CDR2 YYEKEE (reference sequence). The CDR3 loop spans 15 amino acids. This CDR3 is CASSLRSLGNYEQYF. CDR3 DNA: TGTGCCAGCAGCTTGCGTTCCCTCGGTAACTACGAGCAGTACTTC.

This sequence joins TRBV5-1 and TRBJ2-7; D might be TRBD1 or TRBD2, each matching 5 bases. CDR1 is SGHRS and CDR2 is YFSETQ in the germline V gene. Trimming shortened V by 2 bases and J by 2 bases, and 11 bases separated the two germline ends. CDR3 size: 14 residues. CDR3 protein: CASSFGTGTYEQYF. CDR3 nucleotide sequence: TGCGCCAGCAGCTTCGGGACGGGGACCTACGAGCAGTACTTC.

This clone was observed a handful of times. The rearrangement uses TRBV11-2 and TRBJ1-2; D gene ambiguous. The CDR3 totals 13 residues. Germline loops: CDR1 SGHAT, CDR2 FQNNGV. Trimming removed 0 bases from V and 7 bases from J, with 9 bases in between. The CDR3 region has the DNA TGTGCCAGCAGCTTAGACGGTGCGGCTGGCTACACCTTC. This sequence encodes CASSLDGAAGYTF.

J is TRBJ1-2 and V is TRBV3-1 (or the pseudogene TRBV3-2), with 9 bases that match TRBD1. This CDR3 is built from 15 residues. The V gene end was trimmed by 1 base and the J gene end by 8 bases; junction bases not matched to a gene: 8. The germline V gene encodes CDR1 LGHDT and CDR2 YNNKEL (reference sequence). Here the CDR3 DNA reads TGTGCCAGCAGCCAAGTAAGGGGGGGACAGGGCGGCTACACCTTC. This sequence encodes CASSQVRGGQGGYTF.

CDR3 loop: CASRGGRRSPTDTQYF. In DNA form, the CDR3 reads TGTGCCAGCAGGGGGGGAAGAAGGAGTCCCACAGATACGCAGTATTTT. The V and J genes are TRBV7-2 and TRBJ2-3, with D perhaps TRBD2 (6 bases). CDR3 size: 16 residues. Germline CDR1 is SGHTA and CDR2 is FQGNSA. Trimming cost V 6 bases and J 2 bases, with 18 bases left between them. The whole variable domain, remainder taken from reference TRBV7-2 and TRBJ2-3, is GAGVSQSPSNKVTEKGKDVELRCDPISGHTALYWYRQSLGQGLEFLIYFQGNSAPDKSGLPSDRFSAERTGGSVSTLTIQRTQQEDSAVYLCASRGGRRSPTDTQYFGPGTRLTVL.

This rearrangement joins TRBV4-1 to TRBJ1-6; no reliable D call. This CDR3 contains 16 residues. The ends were cut back, 1 base at V and 6 bases at J, with 13 bases in the middle. CDR1 and CDR2 from the germline V gene are MGHRA and YSYEKL. CDR3 in DNA: TGCGCCAGCAGCCAAGTGAACAGCGCCCGTAATTCACCCCTCCACTTT. It specifies CASSQVNSARNSPLHF.

CDR3 protein: CASSRVSGGVNEQFF. The CDR3 nucleotides are TGTGCCAGCTCCCGGGTTAGCGGGGGGGTCAATGAGCAGTTCTTC. The genes are TRBV25-1 and TRBJ2-1; 11 bases fit TRBD2. Trimming at V came to 8 bases and at J to 6 bases, leaving 9 bases not matched to a gene. Germline V lookup: CDR1 MGHDK, CDR2 SYGVNS. The CDR3 is made up of 15 amino acids.

This chain links TRBV5-1 with TRBJ2-5; D possibly matches TRBD1 or TRBD2 (5 bases each). CDR3 length: 14 residues. V was trimmed by 2 bases and J by 1 base, leaving 9 bases between them. Per germline, CDR1 SGHRS and CDR2 YFSETQ. CDR3 coding DNA: TGCGCCAGCAGCTTACGGGGCTTCCAAGAGACCCAGTACTTC. Translating gives CASSLRGFQETQYF.

This clone was found a few times. V gene TRBV5-6 combines with J gene TRBJ2-3; D uncertain. Germline V gene sequence: CDR1 SGHDT, CDR2 YYEEEE. The germline V and J ends were trimmed by 1 base and 0 bases, with 21 bases remaining between them. The CDR3 has 19 residues. CDR3 region: CASSLIVGTARSSTDTQYF. CDR3 in DNA: TGTGCCAGCAGCTTGATCGTGGGTACAGCCAGATCTAGCACAGATACGCAGTATTTT.

This rearrangement joins TRBV30 to TRBJ2-1; 7 positions match TRBD2. V was pared by 4 bases and J by 2 bases, with 11 bases of the junction left unmatched. Germline V gene lookup returns CDR1 GTSNPN and CDR2 SVGIG (reference sequence). CDR3 length equals 16 residues. CDR3 region: CAWNSRLAETYNEQFF. The CDR3 bases are TGTGCCTGGAATTCTCGGCTAGCGGAGACCTACAATGAGCAGTTCTTC.